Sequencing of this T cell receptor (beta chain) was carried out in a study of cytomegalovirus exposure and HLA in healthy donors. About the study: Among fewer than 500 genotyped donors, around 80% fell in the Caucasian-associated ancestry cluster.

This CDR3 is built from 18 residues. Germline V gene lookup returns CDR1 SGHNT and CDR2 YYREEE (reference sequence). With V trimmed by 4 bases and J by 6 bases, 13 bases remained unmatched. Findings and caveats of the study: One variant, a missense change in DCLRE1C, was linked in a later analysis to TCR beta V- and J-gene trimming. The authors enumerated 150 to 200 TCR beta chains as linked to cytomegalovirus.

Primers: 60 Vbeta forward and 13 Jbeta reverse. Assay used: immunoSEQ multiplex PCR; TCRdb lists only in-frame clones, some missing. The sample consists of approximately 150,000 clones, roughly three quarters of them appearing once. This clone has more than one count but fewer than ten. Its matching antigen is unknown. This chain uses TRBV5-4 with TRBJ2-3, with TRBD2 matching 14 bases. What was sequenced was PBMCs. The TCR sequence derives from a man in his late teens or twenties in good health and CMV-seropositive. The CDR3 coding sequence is TGTGCCAGCAGCAGCCCCCTAGGACTAGCGGGAGGTTCGGATACGCAGTATTTT. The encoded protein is CASSSPLGLAGGSDTQYF.